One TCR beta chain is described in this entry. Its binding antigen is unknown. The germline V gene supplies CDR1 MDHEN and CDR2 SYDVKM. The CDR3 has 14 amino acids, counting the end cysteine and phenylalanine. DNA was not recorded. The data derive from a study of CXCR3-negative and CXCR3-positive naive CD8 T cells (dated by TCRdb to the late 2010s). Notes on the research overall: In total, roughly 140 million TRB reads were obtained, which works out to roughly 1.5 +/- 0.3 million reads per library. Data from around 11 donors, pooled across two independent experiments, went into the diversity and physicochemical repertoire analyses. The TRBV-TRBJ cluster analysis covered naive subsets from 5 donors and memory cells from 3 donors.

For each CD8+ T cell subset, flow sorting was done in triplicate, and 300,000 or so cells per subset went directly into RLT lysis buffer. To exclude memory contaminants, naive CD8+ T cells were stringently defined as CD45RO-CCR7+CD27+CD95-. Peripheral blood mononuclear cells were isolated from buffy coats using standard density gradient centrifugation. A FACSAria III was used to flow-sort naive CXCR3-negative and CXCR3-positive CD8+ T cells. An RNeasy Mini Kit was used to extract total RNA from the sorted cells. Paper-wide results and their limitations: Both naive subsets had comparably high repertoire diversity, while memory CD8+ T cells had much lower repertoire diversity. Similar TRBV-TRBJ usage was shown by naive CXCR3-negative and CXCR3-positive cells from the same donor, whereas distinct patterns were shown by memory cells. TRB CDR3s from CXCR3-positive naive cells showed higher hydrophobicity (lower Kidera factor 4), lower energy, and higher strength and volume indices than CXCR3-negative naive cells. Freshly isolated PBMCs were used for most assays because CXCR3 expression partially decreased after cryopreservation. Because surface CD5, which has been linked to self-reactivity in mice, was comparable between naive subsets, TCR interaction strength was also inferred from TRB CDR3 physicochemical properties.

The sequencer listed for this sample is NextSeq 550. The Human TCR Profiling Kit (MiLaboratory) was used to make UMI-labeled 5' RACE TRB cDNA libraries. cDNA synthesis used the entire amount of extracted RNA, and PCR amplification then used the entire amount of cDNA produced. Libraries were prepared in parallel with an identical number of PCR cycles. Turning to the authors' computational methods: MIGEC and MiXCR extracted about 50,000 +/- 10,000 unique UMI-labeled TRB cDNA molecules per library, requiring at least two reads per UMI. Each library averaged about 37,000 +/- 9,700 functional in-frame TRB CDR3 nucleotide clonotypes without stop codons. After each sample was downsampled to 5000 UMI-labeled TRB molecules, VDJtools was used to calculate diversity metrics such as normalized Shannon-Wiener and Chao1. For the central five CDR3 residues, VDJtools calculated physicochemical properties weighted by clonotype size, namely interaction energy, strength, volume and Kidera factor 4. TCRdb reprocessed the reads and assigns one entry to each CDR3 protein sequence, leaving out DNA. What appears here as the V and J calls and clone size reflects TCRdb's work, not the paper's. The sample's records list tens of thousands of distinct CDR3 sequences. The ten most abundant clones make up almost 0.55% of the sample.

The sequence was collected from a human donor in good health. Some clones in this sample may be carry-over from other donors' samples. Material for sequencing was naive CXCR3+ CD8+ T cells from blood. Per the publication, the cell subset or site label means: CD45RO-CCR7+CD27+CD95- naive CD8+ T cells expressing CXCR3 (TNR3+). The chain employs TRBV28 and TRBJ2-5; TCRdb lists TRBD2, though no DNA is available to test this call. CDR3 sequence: CASSSSIPHGTQYF. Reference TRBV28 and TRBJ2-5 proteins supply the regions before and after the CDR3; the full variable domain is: DVKVTQSSRYLVKRTGEKVFLECVQDMDHENMFWYRQDPGLGLRLIYFSYDVKMKEKGDIPEGYSVSREKKERFSLILESASTNQTSMYLCASSSSIPHGTQYFGPGTRLLVL.